This T cell receptor beta chain is from a study of vaccination and CD4 T cells after COVID-19. For the study at large: The convalescent group had six males, four females, seven Caucasians, two Asians, one multiracial. Findings and limits, study-wide: Researchers report that 304 of 307 vaccine-specific clones in convalescent patients proved spike mono-reactive.

Note on this clonotype: Its matching antigen is unknown.

The germline V gene has CDR1 SGHNT and CDR2 YYREEE (reference sequence). The CDR3 has 16 amino acids. Trimming cost V 6 bases and J 0 bases; bases outside gene matches: 9. Cultured CD4+ T-cell DNA underwent Oncomine TCR Beta short-read sequencing. Genomic DNA was isolated from cultured CD4+ T cells. TCRdb re-analysed the PCR reads in MiXCR, keeping a single row per CDR3 protein. The sample records 12,000 or so distinct CDR3 sequences, roughly 66% being singletons. Treatment defined: approximately 10-day PBMC culture with coronavirus spike peptide pools or control peptides (ViraFEST assay). More than 1.5 million PBMCs were grown per well alongside approximately 9.2 IU/ml IL-2 and about 10 ug/ml peptide pools.

The chain carries TRBV5-4 and TRBJ2-3; 8 bases are shared with TRBD2. The sample was CD4+ T cells from blood, cultured in vitro. This receptor was taken from a human donor who had recovered from COVID-19. CDR3: CASTPGGGRSTDTQYF. The DNA of the CDR3 is TGTGCCAGCACCCCGGGAGGCGGGAGGAGCACAGATACGCAGTATTTT.